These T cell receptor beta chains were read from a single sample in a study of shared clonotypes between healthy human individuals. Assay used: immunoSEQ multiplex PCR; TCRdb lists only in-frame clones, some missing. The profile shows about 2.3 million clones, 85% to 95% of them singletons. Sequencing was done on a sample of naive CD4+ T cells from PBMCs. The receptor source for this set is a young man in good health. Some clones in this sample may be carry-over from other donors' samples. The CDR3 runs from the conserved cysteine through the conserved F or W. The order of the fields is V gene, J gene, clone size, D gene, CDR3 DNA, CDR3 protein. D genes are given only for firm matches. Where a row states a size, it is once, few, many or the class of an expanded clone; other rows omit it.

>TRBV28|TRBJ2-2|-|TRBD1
TGTGCCAGCTTCACTGGGACAGCCGCGAACACCGGGGAGCTGTTTTTT
CASFTGTAANTGELFF
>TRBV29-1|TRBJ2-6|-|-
TGCAGCGTCAAAGGGCCAGTCAGCTCTGGGGCCAACGTCCTGACTTTC
CSVKGPVSSGANVLTF
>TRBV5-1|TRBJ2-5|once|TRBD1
TGCGCCAGCAGCGTGGGGACAGGTCAAGAGACCCAGTACTTC
CASSVGTGQETQYF
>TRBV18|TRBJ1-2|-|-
TGTGCCAGCTCACCACCGTCTACAGGACAGACCTATGGCTACACCTTC
CASSPPSTGQTYGYTF
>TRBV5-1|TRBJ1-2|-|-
TGCGCCAGCAGCGCTGGGACGGATGGCTACACCTTC
CASSAGTDGYTF
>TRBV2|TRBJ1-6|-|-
TGTGCCAGCAGTGAGGGGTATAATTCACCCCTCCACTTT
CASSEGYNSPLHF
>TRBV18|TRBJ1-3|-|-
TGTGCCAGCTCAGCCCAGGCGGCGAGGAGCTCTGGAAACACCATATATTTT
CASSAQAARSSGNTIYF
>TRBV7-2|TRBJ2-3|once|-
TGTGCCAGCAGCTTAGCGCCGGCTCCAATTGTGGATACGCAGTATTTT
CASSLAPAPIVDTQYF
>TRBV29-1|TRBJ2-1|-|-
TGCAGCGCGGTGGGCCAACGAGGGGGGGACAATGAGCAGTTCTTC
CSAVGQRGGDNEQFF
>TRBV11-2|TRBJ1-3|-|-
TGTGCCAGCAACCTGGGAGAGGGTCCTGGAAACACCATATATTTT
CASNLGEGPGNTIYF
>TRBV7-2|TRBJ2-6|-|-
TGTGCCAGCAGCTTAGGGTACTCTGGGGCCAACGTCCTGACTTTC
CASSLGYSGANVLTF